Each of the 30 T cell receptor beta chains below was sequenced from the same sample in a study of blood T cell repertoires in COVID-19. Profiled with immunoSEQ multiplex PCR; TCRdb holds only in-frame clones, not every one. The sample consists of 50,000 to 65,000 clones, 80% to 90% of them appearing once. The sequencing sample was made of peripheral blood. Receptors were obtained from a man aged 55 to 69 with active COVID-19.

The rearrangement joins TRBV15 to TRBJ2-7; TRBD1 matches at 10 bases. Trimming removed 0 bases from V and 3 bases from J; junction bases left unmatched: 2. The CDR3 consists of 15 residues. Germline CDR1 is LNHNV and CDR2 is YYDKDF (reference sequence). CDR3 sequence (DNA): TGTGCCACCAGCAGAGACCGGGACAGGGGCTACGAGCAGTACTTC. This gives the protein CATSRDRDRGYEQYF.

The chain joins TRBV7-2 to TRBJ1-5, with 8 bases fitting TRBD1. CDR1 SGHTA and CDR2 FQGNSA come from the germline V gene. The CDR3 loop spans 13 amino acids. Trimming removed 7 bases from V and 5 bases from J; junction bases left unmatched: 4. Written as DNA, the CDR3 is TGTGCCAGCAAAGGGACAGGCCATCAGCCCCAGCATTTT. The encoded protein is CASKGTGHQPQHF.

This clone was observed once. The V call is TRBV4-2, the J call TRBJ2-7; 7 bases agree with TRBD2. This CDR3 has 14 residues. The V segment lost 1 base and the J segment 2 bases; nucleotides outside the gene matches: 2. The germline gives CDR1 LGHNA, CDR2 YNFKEQ. The CDR3 loop reads CASSQVSGAYEQYF. The CDR3 nucleotides are TGTGCCAGCAGCCAAGTAAGCGGGGCCTACGAGCAGTACTTC.

The chain uses TRBV9 and TRBJ2-3; perhaps TRBD2 as D (6 bases). The germline gives CDR1 SGDLS, CDR2 YYNGEE. The CDR3 has 15 amino acids. The V gene lost 3 bases and the J gene lost 2 bases, with 13 bases spanning the gap. This chain's CDR3 is CASSEELAATDTQYF. The CDR3 region has the DNA TGTGCCAGCAGCGAGGAATTAGCGGCCACAGATACGCAGTATTTT.

The chain recombines TRBV19 with TRBJ1-3; TRBD1 is a possible D gene (6 bases). Trimming removed 8 bases at V and 2 bases at J, with 10 bases between. There are 13 residues in the CDR3. Germline lookup yields CDR1 LNHDA and CDR2 SQIVND (reference sequence). This CDR3 is CASHHRAGNTIYF. DNA for the CDR3: TGTGCCAGTCACCACAGGGCTGGAAACACCATATATTTT.

The CDR3 DNA is TGTGCCAGCTCACCCGGGACAGGGGCCATCAGGAGCAATCAGCCCCAGCATTTT. This gives the protein CASSPGTGAIRSNQPQHF. The chain recombines TRBV18 with TRBJ1-5; 10 nucleotides align to TRBD1. V lost 3 bases and J lost 1; bases outside the gene matches: 9. This CDR3 has 18 amino acids. The germline V gene encodes CDR1 KGHSH and CDR2 LQKENI.

V is TRBV27 and J is TRBJ2-1; unclear D gene. CDR3 length: 14 residues. Germline-derived CDR1 and CDR2 are MNHEY and SMNVEV (reference sequence). Trimming removed 8 bases at V and 4 bases at J, with 15 bases between. Here the CDR3 DNA reads TGTGCCAGCTCACTGACCCCAGGATACAATGAGCAGTTCTTC. It specifies CASSLTPGYNEQFF.

CDR3 nucleotide sequence: TGTGCCAGCAGCTTAGGGGCCACCGGGGAGCTGTTTTTT. It specifies CASSLGATGELFF. V is TRBV11-2 and J is TRBJ2-2; no firm D call. The V end lost 1 base, the J end lost 4 bases, and 4 bases lay between the germline ends. The CDR3 is 13 residues long. Germline CDR1 reads SGHAT; CDR2 reads FQNNGV.

This clone was counted once. The rearrangement links TRBV3-1 (or the pseudogene TRBV3-2) to TRBJ1-5; D is unclear. CDR3 length: 15 amino acids. In germline, CDR1 is LGHDT, CDR2 YNNKEL (reference sequence). V lost 4 bases and J lost 0, with 10 bases in between. CDR3 sequence reads: CASSRRNYSNQPQHF. The CDR3 nucleotides are TGTGCCAGCAGCCGGCGGAATTATAGCAATCAGCCCCAGCATTTT.

The CDR3 loop is CASSRGGGTETQYF. The CDR3, as DNA: TGTGCCAGCAGCCGAGGTGGCGGCACCGAGACCCAGTACTTC. The genes are TRBV7-3 and TRBJ2-5; unclear D gene. V lost 5 bases, J lost 5 bases, and 15 bases lay in between. In germline, CDR1 is SGHTA, CDR2 FQGTGA. The CDR3 consists of 14 residues.

The chain uses TRBV3-1 (or the pseudogene TRBV3-2) and TRBJ1-2; D is possibly TRBD1 (6 bases). CDR3 length: 13 amino acids. CDR1 is LGHDT and CDR2 is YNNKEL in the germline V gene (reference sequence). Trimming cost V 7 bases and J 8 bases, with 17 bases left between them. DNA of the CDR3: TGTGCCAGCATGGGGGCTGATGGCGGGGGCTACACCTTC. Residues: CASMGADGGGYTF.

DNA of the CDR3: TGCGCCAGCTACGGACAGGACTATGGCTACACCTTC. Amino acids: CASYGQDYGYTF. V and J are TRBV5-1 and TRBJ1-2, with TRBD1 matching 7 bases. The V segment lost 7 bases and the J segment 3 bases; nucleotides outside the gene matches: 3. The germline gives CDR1 SGHRS, CDR2 YFSETQ. The CDR3 spans 12 residues. Drawing the rest from reference TRBV5-1 and TRBJ1-2, the complete variable domain is KAGVTQTPRYLIKTRGQQVTLSCSPISGHRSVSWYQQTPGQGLQFLFEYFSETQRNKGNFPGRFSGRQFSNSRSEMNVSTLELGDSALYLCASYGQDYGYTFGSGTRLTVV.

This rearrangement joins TRBV6-5 to TRBJ2-3; the D is unclear. This CDR3 is built from 13 residues. Germline V gives CDR1 MNHEY, CDR2 SVGAGI. The V end was cut by 0 bases, the J end by 6 bases, with 7 bases between. CDR3 DNA sequence: TGTGCCAGCAGTTACTCGAGCTACGATACGCAGTATTTT. It translates to CASSYSSYDTQYF.

This sequence joins TRBV30 and TRBJ2-7, with 10 nucleotides matching TRBD2. Germline assignment: CDR1 GTSNPN and CDR2 SVGIG (reference sequence). Trimming took 1 base from V and 4 from J; bases not matched to a gene: 4. The CDR3 spans 14 residues. CDR3 DNA sequence: TGTGCCTGGAGTGGAGCGGGAGGGCCGTACGAGCAGTACTTC. Its protein is CAWSGAGGPYEQYF.

V and J are TRBV12-5 and TRBJ2-1; 7 bases match TRBD2. J gave up 8 bases and V 5 bases, and 12 bases lay outside the gene matches. CDR1 LGHNT and CDR2 FRNRAP come from the germline V gene. This CDR3 is built from 15 residues. This CDR3 is CASGRGVVAGDEQFF. CDR3 nucleotide sequence: TGTGCTAGTGGTCGGGGGGTTGTTGCGGGAGATGAGCAGTTCTTC.

The J gene is TRBJ2-2, the V gene TRBV5-6; TRBD2 matches at 8 bases. The CDR3 spans 16 residues. The ends lost 0 bases at V and 6 bases at J; junction bases unmatched: 7. CDR1 SGHDT and CDR2 YYEEEE come from the germline V gene. For the CDR3, the DNA is TGTGCCAGCAGCTTGGCCACGGCGGGAGGATCCGGGGAGCTGTTTTTT. Its translation: CASSLATAGGSGELFF.

This clone was found once. The V call is TRBV7-2, the J call TRBJ1-2; 9 bases agree with TRBD1. Germline CDR1 SGHTA, CDR2 FQGNSA. V lost 3 bases to trimming and J lost 6 bases; unmatched junction nucleotides: 5. The CDR3 has 14 residues. CDR3 residues: CASSLLGQGNGYTF. The CDR3 DNA reads TGTGCCAGCAGCTTGCTGGGACAGGGTAATGGCTACACCTTC.

The CDR3 nucleotides are TGTGCCAGCAGTTACGGAGAAAATGAGCAGTTCTTC. This codes for CASSYGENEQFF. The V gene is TRBV6-5, the J gene TRBJ2-1; unclear D gene. The CDR3 extends over 12 amino acids. CDR1 is MNHEY, CDR2 SVGAGI, per germline. V was cut by 2 bases and J by 7 bases, with 6 bases left in between.

This chain links TRBV19 with TRBJ1-1; 7 nucleotides align to TRBD1. J was trimmed by 3 bases and V by 1 base; bases with no gene match: 5. The CDR3 is made up of 15 amino acids. Germline V gene lookup returns CDR1 LNHDA and CDR2 SQIVND (reference sequence). CDR3 in amino acids: CASSIGTTGYTEAFF. The CDR3 nucleotides read TGTGCCAGTAGTATAGGGACGACAGGGTACACTGAAGCTTTCTTT.

This chain uses TRBV19 with TRBJ1-4; tentatively, D is TRBD1 (5 bases). CDR1 is LNHDA and CDR2 is SQIVND in the germline V gene (reference sequence). This CDR3 region has 14 residues. Trimming removed 5 bases at V and 5 bases at J, with 12 bases between. Here the CDR3 DNA reads TGTGCCAGTAGTGCGGACATGTACAATGAAAAACTGTTTTTT. Translated: CASSADMYNEKLFF.

This chain uses TRBV7-2 with TRBJ2-3, with a tentative D call TRBD2 (6 bases). Germline CDR1 and CDR2: SGHTA and FQGNSA. The CDR3 extends over 14 amino acids. V lost 5 bases and J 2 bases, leaving 11 bases between the germline ends. The CDR3: CASSGWGDTDTQYF. The CDR3 nucleotides read TGTGCCAGCAGCGGATGGGGGGACACAGATACGCAGTATTTT. Together with reference TRBV7-2 and TRBJ2-3, the CDR3 gives the full variable domain: GAGVSQSPSNKVTEKGKDVELRCDPISGHTALYWYRQSLGQGLEFLIYFQGNSAPDKSGLPSDRFSAERTGGSVSTLTIQRTQQEDSAVYLCASSGWGDTDTQYFGPGTRLTVL.

This chain joins TRBV14 and TRBJ2-6, with D unclear. There are 15 residues in the CDR3. Per the germline V gene, CDR1 is SGHDN and CDR2 is FVKESK. V was cut by 5 bases and J by 0 bases, with 8 bases left in between. CDR3 protein: CASSFRTSGANVLTF. The CDR3 region has the DNA TGTGCCAGCAGCTTCAGAACCTCTGGGGCCAACGTCCTGACTTTC.

This chain connects TRBV4-2 to TRBJ1-5; D unclear. Germline CDR1 reads LGHNA; CDR2 reads YNFKEQ. Trimming shortened V by 0 bases and J by 5 bases, and 11 bases separated the two germline ends. This CDR3 comprises 15 residues. CDR3 amino acids: CASSQDLATDQPQHF. DNA of the CDR3: TGTGCCAGCAGCCAAGATCTGGCCACAGATCAGCCCCAGCATTTT.

The J gene is TRBJ2-1, the V gene TRBV7-9; 7 nucleotides align to TRBD2. The CDR3 spans 14 residues. V shed 5 bases, J shed 12 bases, and the junction held 13 bases outside the gene matches. The V gene's germline CDR1 is SEHNR and CDR2 FQNEAQ (reference sequence). CDR3 amino acids: CASSPRRGGARQFF. CDR3 nucleotide sequence: TGTGCCAGCAGCCCCCGTAGGGGAGGGGCTCGGCAGTTCTTC.

V and J are TRBV5-1 and TRBJ2-3; 9 bases align to TRBD2. CDR1 SGHRS and CDR2 YFSETQ come from the germline V gene. The CDR3 sequence is 15 residues long. V trimming: 5 bases; J trimming: 6 bases; junction bases outside the gene matches: 10. The CDR3 DNA follows: TGCGCCAGCAGAAGGGTAGCGGGAGCACCCGATACGCAGTATTTT. Its protein product is CASRRVAGAPDTQYF.

A word on this clone: The sample has other DNA sequences that encode this CDR3 too. The rearrangement joins TRBV6-5 to TRBJ2-1, with 8 bases fitting TRBD1. Germline V gene sequence: CDR1 MNHEY, CDR2 SVGAGI. The V gene end was trimmed by 4 bases and the J gene end by 6 bases; junction bases not matched to a gene: 2. This CDR3 has 13 residues. The CDR3 DNA reads as TGTGCCAGCAGTTGGGACAGGACCAATGAGCAGTTCTTC. Amino acids: CASSWDRTNEQFF.

This clone showed up just a few times. The chain links TRBV4-1 to TRBJ1-5; 7 positions match TRBD1. In germline, CDR1 is MGHRA, CDR2 YSYEKL. This CDR3 has 15 residues. J gave up 4 bases and V 1 base, and 4 bases lay outside the gene matches. CDR3 sequence reads: CASSQVGGVNQPQHF. CDR3 DNA: TGCGCCAGCAGCCAAGTAGGGGGCGTGAATCAGCCCCAGCATTTT.

This clone was counted once. This rearrangement joins TRBV10-3 to TRBJ2-4, with 7 positions matching TRBD1. J gave up 2 bases and V 3 bases, and 7 bases lay outside the gene matches. The CDR3 length is 16 residues. Germline V gene lookup returns CDR1 ENHRY and CDR2 SYGVKD. CDR3 loop: CAISDDREIPKNIQYF. The CDR3 DNA reads as TGTGCCATCAGTGACGACAGGGAGATACCCAAAAACATTCAGTACTTC.

The table lists this clone with a count of one. The chain has TRBV4-3 and TRBJ1-2, with 10 bases that match TRBD1. The CDR3 is made up of 13 amino acids. V gave up 4 bases and J gave up 4 bases; unmatched junction bases: 0. Germline CDR1 is LGHNA and CDR2 is YSLEER. The DNA for the CDR3 is TGCGCCAGCAGCCGGGACAGGGGCTATGGCTACACCTTC. This gives the protein CASSRDRGYGYTF.

This clone was observed once. The J gene is TRBJ2-5, the V gene TRBV28; the match to TRBD2 covers 8 bases. CDR3 length equals 13 residues. V was pared by 10 bases and J by 5 bases, with 9 bases of the junction left unmatched. Germline values: CDR1 MDHEN, CDR2 SYDVKM. The chain's CDR3 is CATTSGVGETQYF. CDR3 coding DNA: TGTGCCACCACTAGCGGCGTCGGTGAGACCCAGTACTTC.